This is a list of T cell receptor beta chains from one sample in a study of CD4+ T cells in melanoma. Using immunoSEQ multiplex PCR, the repertoire was profiled, and TCRdb retains in-frame clones only, with some absent. Seen here are about 55,000 clones, about 70% observed once, and the top ten hold approximately 5%. Sequenced input: tumor tissue. Every receptor here comes from a human donor with melanoma. Both conserved end residues are part of each CDR3.

>TRBV6-5|TRBJ2-1
CASSYGNEQFF
>TRBV29-1|TRBJ2-1
CSGGTGGWYNEQFF
>TRBV9|TRBJ2-6
CASSVRDRLGGGANVLTF
>TRBV5-5|TRBJ2-7
CASSPLLAWNEQYF
>TRBV5-1|TRBJ2-3
CASSYSVSTDTQYF
>TRBV27|TRBJ2-1
CASSLYNEQFF
>TRBV7-9|TRBJ1-2
CASSSLAGGDYGYTF
>TRBV9|TRBJ1-1
CASSARDRVYTEAFF
>TRBV9|TRBJ2-5
CASSTRTGARETQYF
>TRBV5-1|TRBJ1-1
CASSLDGTTEAFF
>TRBV19|TRBJ2-7
CASSIAWTSFYEQYF
>TRBV30|TRBJ1-5
CAWSWDSNQPQHF
>TRBV9|TRBJ2-5
CASSVTAGAQETQYF
>TRBV5-8|TRBJ2-7
CASSQGLAGAYEQYF
>TRBV7-2|TRBJ1-5
CASSLRSGGSNQPQHF
>TRBV30|TRBJ2-7
CAWSPIWGAPTTYEQYF
>TRBV5-6|TRBJ2-5
CASSLVAIGETQYF
>TRBV11-2|TRBJ2-1
CASSLGTGVNEQFF
>TRBV5-4|TRBJ1-4
CASSLAHNEKLFF
>TRBV7-9|TRBJ1-6
CASSPGLAPLHF
>TRBV2|TRBJ1-5
CASSDQKFGQPQHF
>TRBV5-1|TRBJ2-1
CASRYKEVWSNEQFF
>TRBV30|TRBJ1-1
CAWSWDRDYAAFF
>TRBV5-1|TRBJ2-7
CASSLSQGLTYEQYF
>TRBV4-3|TRBJ1-6
CASSQDWGDSPLHF
>TRBV10-1|TRBJ2-2
CASSESNGAGGLFF
>TRBV6-6|TRBJ1-6
CASSPGQGSSNSPLHF
>TRBV9|TRBJ1-1
CASSNTGYTEAFF
>TRBV5-1|TRBJ1-5
CASSFFLQGENQPQHF
>TRBV7-9|TRBJ1-4
CASSPWDFATNEKLFF
>TRBV14|TRBJ2-7
CASSPGGGGYEQYF
>TRBV7-6|TRBJ2-5
CASSSRISRETQYF
>TRBV9|TRBJ2-2
CASSTRGTGRGELFF
>TRBV6-5|TRBJ2-7
CASSYSGQVIEQYF
>TRBV7-2|TRBJ1-2
CASSLSPGQGVGYTF
>TRBV27|TRBJ2-5
CASSPLSYQETQYF
>TRBV5-1|TRBJ2-3
CASRILPGTGTSDTQYF
>TRBV5-1|TRBJ1-2
CASSRGGQGDLLYGYTF
>TRBV19|TRBJ2-3
CATKQGTDTQYF
>TRBV27|TRBJ1-6
CASSWTYYNSPLHF
>TRBV19|TRBJ1-5
CASSKAHQPQHF
>TRBV30|TRBJ2-3
CAAVRDFQYF
>TRBV7-2|TRBJ2-1
CASSLGRPPGQFF
>TRBV6-1|TRBJ1-1
CASSDYRGFTEAFF
>TRBV16|TRBJ1-5
CASSRTPRASNQPQHF
>TRBV7-9|TRBJ2-1
CASSFRDRIINEQFF
>TRBV7-9|TRBJ2-3
CASSERTSGFYTDTQYF
>TRBV7-6|TRBJ2-7
CASSPPGPGSYEQYF